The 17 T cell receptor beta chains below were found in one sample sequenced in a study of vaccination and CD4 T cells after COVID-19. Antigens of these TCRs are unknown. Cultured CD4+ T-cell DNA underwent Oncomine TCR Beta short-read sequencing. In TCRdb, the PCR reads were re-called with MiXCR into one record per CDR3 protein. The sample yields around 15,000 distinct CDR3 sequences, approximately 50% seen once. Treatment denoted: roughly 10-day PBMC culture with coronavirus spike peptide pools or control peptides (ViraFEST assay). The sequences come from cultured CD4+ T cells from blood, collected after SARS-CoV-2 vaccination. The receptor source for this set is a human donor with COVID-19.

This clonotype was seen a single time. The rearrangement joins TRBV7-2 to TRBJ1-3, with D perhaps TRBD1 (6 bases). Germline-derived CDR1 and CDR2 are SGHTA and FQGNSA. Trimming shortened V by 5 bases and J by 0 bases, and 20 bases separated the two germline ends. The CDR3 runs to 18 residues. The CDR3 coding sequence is TGTGCCAGCAGCACACCTCCGGGACAAACTCCCTCTGGAAACACCATATATTTT. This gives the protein CASSTPPGQTPSGNTIYF.

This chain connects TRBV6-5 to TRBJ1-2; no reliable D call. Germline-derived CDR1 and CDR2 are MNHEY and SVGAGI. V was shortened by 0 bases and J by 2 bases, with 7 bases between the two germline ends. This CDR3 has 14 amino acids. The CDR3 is CASSYSGRNYGYTF. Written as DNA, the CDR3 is TGTGCCAGCAGTTACTCTGGCAGAAACTATGGCTACACCTTC.

The chain's CDR3 is CASGDSGFGGNTIYF. CDR3 nucleotides: TGCGCCAGCGGAGACAGTGGATTCGGTGGAAACACCATATATTTT. The chain couples TRBV10-1 to TRBJ1-3; D is possibly TRBD1 (5 bases). The CDR3 totals 15 residues. Germline CDR1 reads WNHNN; CDR2 reads SYGVQD (reference sequence). V was cut by 8 bases and J by 3 bases, with 17 bases left in between.

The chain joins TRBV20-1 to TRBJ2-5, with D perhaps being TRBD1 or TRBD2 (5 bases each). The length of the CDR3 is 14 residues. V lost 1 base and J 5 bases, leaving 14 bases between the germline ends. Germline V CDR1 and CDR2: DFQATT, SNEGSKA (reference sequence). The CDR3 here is CSARVPGARETQYF. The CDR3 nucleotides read TGCAGTGCTAGAGTCCCCGGGGCCAGGGAGACCCAGTACTTC.

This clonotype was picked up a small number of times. The CDR3 nucleotides are TGTGCCAGCAGTCAACAGGGGATCTATGGCTACACCTTC. Protein sequence: CASSQQGIYGYTF. The rearrangement links TRBV6-1 to TRBJ1-2; 7 positions agree with TRBD1. The CDR3 runs 13 residues. V was pared by 5 bases and J by 4 bases, with 4 bases of the junction left unmatched. Germline CDR1 and CDR2: MNHNS and SASEGT.

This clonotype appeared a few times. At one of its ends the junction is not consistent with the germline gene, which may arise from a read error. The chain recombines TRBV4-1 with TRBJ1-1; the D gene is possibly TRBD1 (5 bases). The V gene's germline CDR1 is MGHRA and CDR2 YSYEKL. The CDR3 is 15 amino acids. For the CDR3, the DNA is TGTGCCAGCAGCCCCGACGGGGGAACGGGGACTGAAGCTTTCTTT. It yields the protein CASSPDGGTGTEAFF.

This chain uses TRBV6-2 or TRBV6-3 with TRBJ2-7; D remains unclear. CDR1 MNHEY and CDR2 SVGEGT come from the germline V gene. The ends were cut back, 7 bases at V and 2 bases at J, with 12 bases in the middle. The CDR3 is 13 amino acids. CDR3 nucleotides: TGTGCCAGCACTGTAAGACAAGCCTACGAGCAGTACTTC. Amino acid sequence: CASTVRQAYEQYF.

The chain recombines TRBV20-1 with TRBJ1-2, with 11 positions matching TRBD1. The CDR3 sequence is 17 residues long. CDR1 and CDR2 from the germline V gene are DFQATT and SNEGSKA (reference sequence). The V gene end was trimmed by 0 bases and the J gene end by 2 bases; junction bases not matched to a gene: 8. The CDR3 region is CSARDLGTGGFNYGYTF. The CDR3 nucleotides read TGCAGTGCTAGAGATCTTGGGACAGGGGGTTTCAACTATGGCTACACCTTC.

The CDR3 sequence: CASSFTAQGVEQYF. CDR3 DNA: TGTGCCAGCAGCTTTACGGCGCAGGGCGTCGAGCAGTACTTC. The chain links TRBV7-9 to TRBJ2-7; tentative D call: TRBD1 (5 bases). The germline CDR1 and CDR2 sequences are SEHNR and FQNEAQ (reference sequence). V dropped 3 bases and J dropped 6 bases, with 15 bases sitting between them. The CDR3 length is 14 residues. Filled out from reference TRBV7-9 and TRBJ2-7, the complete variable domain reads DTGVSQNPRHKITKRGQNVTFRCDPISEHNRLYWYRQTLGQGPEFLTYFQNEAQLEKSRLLSDRFSAERPKGSFSTLEIQRTEQGDSAMYLCASSFTAQGVEQYFGPGTRLTVT.

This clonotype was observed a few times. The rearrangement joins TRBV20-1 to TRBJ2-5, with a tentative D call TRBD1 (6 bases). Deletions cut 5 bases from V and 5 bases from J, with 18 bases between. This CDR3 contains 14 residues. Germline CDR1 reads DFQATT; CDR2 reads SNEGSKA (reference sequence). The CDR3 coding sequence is TGCAGTGCTCCGAACAGGGTCCGAGGGGAGACCCAGTACTTC. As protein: CSAPNRVRGETQYF.

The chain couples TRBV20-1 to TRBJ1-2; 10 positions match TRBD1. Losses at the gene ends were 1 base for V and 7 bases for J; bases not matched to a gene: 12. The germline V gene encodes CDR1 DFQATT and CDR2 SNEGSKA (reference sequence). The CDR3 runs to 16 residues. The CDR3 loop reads CSARVPGQGFFGGYTF. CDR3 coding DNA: TGCAGTGCTAGAGTTCCGGGACAGGGGTTCTTTGGTGGCTACACCTTC.

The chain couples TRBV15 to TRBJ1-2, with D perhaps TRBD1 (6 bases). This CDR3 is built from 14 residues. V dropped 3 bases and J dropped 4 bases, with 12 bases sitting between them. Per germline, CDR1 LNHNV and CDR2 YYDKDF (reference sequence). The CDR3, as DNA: TGTGCCACCAGCAGGCGGGACACATCCTATGGCTACACCTTC. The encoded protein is CATSRRDTSYGYTF. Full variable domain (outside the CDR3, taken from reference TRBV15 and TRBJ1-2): DAMVIQNPRYQVTQFGKPVTLSCSQTLNHNVMYWYQQKSSQAPKLLFHYYDKDFNNEADTPDNFQSRRPNTSFCFLDIRSPGLGDTAMYLCATSRRDTSYGYTFGSGTRLTVV.

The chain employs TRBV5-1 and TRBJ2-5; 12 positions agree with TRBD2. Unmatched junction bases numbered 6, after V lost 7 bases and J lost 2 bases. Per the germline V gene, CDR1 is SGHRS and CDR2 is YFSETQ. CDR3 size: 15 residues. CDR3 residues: CASGQTSGGQETQYF. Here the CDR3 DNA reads TGCGCCAGCGGGCAGACTAGCGGGGGACAAGAGACCCAGTACTTC.

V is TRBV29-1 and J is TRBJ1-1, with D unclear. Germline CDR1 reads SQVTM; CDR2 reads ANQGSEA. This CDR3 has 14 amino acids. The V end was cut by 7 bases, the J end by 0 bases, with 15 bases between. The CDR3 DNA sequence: TGCAGCGCATGGTATAACCGAATGAACACTGAAGCTTTCTTT. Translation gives CSAWYNRMNTEAFF.

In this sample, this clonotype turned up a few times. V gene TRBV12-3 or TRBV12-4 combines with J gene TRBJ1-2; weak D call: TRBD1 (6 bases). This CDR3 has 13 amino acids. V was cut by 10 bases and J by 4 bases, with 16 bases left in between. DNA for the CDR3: TGTGCCACTACAGGGTCAGTCCGCTATGGCTACACCTTC. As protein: CATTGSVRYGYTF.

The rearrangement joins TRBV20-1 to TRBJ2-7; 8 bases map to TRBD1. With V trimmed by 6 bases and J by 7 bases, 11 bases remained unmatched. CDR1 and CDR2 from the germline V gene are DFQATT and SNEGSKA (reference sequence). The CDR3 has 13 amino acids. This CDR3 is CSAPTGQGWEQYF. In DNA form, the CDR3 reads TGCAGTGCCCCAACCGGACAGGGCTGGGAGCAGTACTTC.

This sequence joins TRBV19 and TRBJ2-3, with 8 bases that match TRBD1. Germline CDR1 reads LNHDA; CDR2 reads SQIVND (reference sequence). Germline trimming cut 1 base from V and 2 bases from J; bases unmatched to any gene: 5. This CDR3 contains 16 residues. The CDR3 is CASSIGGQANTDTQYF. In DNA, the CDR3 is TGTGCCAGTAGTATAGGGGGACAGGCAAACACAGATACGCAGTATTTT.